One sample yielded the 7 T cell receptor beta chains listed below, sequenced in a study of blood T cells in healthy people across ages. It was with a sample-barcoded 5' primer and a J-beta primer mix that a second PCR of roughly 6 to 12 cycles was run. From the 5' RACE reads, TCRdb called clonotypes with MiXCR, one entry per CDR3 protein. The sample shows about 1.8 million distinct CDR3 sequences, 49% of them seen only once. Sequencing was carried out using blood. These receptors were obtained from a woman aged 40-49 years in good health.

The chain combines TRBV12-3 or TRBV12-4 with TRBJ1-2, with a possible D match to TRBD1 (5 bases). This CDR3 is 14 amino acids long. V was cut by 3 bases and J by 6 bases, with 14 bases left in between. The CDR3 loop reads CASSFGGKGHGYTF. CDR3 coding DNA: TGTGCCAGCAGTTTTGGAGGGAAGGGGCATGGCTACACCTTC.

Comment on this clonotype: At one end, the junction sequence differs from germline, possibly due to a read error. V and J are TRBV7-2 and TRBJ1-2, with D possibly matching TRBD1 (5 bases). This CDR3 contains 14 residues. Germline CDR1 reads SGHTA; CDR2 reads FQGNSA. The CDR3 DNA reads TGTGTCAGCAGCCTTTCGCCGGGGGTATATGGCTACACCTTC. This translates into CVSSLSPGVYGYTF.

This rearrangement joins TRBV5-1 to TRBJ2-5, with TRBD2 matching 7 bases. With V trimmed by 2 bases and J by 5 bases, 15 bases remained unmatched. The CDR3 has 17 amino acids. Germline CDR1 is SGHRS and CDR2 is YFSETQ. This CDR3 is CASSLASGVLSAETQYF. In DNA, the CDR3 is TGCGCCAGCAGCTTAGCAAGCGGGGTCCTATCAGCGGAGACCCAGTACTTC.

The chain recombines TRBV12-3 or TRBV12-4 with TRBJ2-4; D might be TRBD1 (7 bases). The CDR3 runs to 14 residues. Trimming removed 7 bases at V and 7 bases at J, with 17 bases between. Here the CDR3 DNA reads TGTGCCAGCAAGGGCGGGGACAGCCTTAACATTCAGTACTTC. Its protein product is CASKGGDSLNIQYF.

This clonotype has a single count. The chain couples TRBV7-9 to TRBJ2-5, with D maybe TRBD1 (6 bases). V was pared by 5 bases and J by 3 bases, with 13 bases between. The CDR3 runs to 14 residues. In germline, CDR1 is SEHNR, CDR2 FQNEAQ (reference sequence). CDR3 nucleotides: TGTGCCAGCAGCGGGAGCTACAGGGAAGAGACCCAGTACTTC. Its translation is CASSGSYREETQYF.

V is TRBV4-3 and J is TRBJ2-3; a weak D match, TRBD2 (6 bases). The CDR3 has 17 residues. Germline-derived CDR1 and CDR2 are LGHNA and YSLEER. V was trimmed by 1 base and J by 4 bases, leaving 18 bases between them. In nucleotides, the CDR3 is TGCGCCAGCAGCCAAGGAGGGGACTTTATGGGCGCAGATACGCAGTATTTT. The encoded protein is CASSQGGDFMGADTQYF.

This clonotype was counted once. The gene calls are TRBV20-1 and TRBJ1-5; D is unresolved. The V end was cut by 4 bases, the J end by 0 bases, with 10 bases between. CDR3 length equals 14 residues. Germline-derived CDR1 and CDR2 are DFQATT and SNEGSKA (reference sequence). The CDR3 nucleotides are TGCAGTGCTAAGCGATCCTATAGCAATCAGCCCCAGCATTTT. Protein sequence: CSAKRSYSNQPQHF.